The TCR beta chain under discussion was sequenced for a study of T cells after yellow fever vaccination. Study conclusions and caveats: Post-booster samples contained most primary-vaccination clones (approximately 96% CD4, 88% CD8).

Points on this clonotype: Its matching antigen is unknown.

TCRdb passed the 5' RACE reads through MiXCR, listing each CDR3 protein once. The sample contains roughly 500,000 distinct CDR3 sequences, 15% to 20% of which appear only once. Trimming took 2 bases from V and 0 from J, leaving 8 bases between them. The CDR3 length is 14 residues. The germline V gene has CDR1 LGHDT and CDR2 YNNKEL (reference sequence). This sample comprised PBMCs, obtained 15 days after the yellow fever booster vaccination. The sequence came from a man aged 30 to 39 who received the YFV17D yellow fever vaccine. The chain has TRBV3-1 and TRBJ2-7; D may be TRBD1 (5 bases). The CDR3 nucleotides read TGTGCCAGCAGCCAATTCGACAGCTCCTACGAGCAGTACTTC. Translating it yields CASSQFDSSYEQYF.